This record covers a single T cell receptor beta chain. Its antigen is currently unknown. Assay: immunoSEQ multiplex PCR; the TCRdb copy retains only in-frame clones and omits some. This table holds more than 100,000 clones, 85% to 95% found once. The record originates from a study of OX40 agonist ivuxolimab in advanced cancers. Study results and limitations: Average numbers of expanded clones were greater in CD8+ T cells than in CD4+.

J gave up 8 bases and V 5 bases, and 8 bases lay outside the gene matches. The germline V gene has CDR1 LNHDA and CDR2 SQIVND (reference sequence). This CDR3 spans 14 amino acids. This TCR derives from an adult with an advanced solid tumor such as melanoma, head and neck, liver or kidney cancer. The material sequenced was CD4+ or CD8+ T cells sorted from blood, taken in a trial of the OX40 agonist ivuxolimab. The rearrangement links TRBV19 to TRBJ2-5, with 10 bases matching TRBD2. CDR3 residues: CASSPGTSERTQYF. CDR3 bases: TGTGCCAGTAGTCCCGGGACTAGCGAACGTACCCAGTACTTC.